Presented here are 6 T cell receptor beta chains from one specimen sequenced in a study of shared clonotypes between healthy human individuals. Terminally differentiated effector memory CD45RA+ cells were excluded from the naive CD8 cells, which were CD45RO-negative and positively selected for CCR7. Some clones are missing from TCRdb's copy, which holds only in-frame ones; the method was immunoSEQ multiplex PCR. The sample records about 2 million clones, about 95% being singletons. Sample: naive CD8+ T cells sorted from blood. The receptor set was obtained from a man between 18 and 29 years old in good health.

The V and J genes are TRBV27 and TRBJ1-5; perhaps TRBD1 as D (6 bases). The CDR3 has 15 amino acids. Germline values: CDR1 MNHEY, CDR2 SMNVEV (reference sequence). V was shortened by 5 bases and J by 3 bases, with 14 bases between the two germline ends. The CDR3 spells CASSPQQGHNQPQHF. The DNA for the CDR3 is TGTGCCAGCAGTCCTCAACAGGGTCACAATCAGCCCCAGCATTTT.

In nucleotides, the CDR3 is TGCGCCAGCACCTTTGGGGGGGGCGGTCAGCCCCAGCATTTT. It encodes CASTFGGGGQPQHF. This chain connects TRBV23-1 to TRBJ1-5; possible D gene TRBD1, 6 bases. TRBV23-1 is an ORF; its function is uncertain. Trimming pared 7 bases from V and 6 bases from J, leaving 16 bases between. The CDR3 is made up of 14 amino acids.

The V call is TRBV5-8, the J call TRBJ1-1; D ambiguous. The CDR3 is made up of 16 amino acids. Germline V gene sequence: CDR1 SGHTS, CDR2 YDEGEE. Trimming stripped 0 bases from V and 1 base from J, with 13 bases between. The CDR3 here is CASSLVPGQANTEAFF. In DNA, the CDR3 is TGTGCCAGCAGCTTGGTTCCCGGGCAGGCGAACACTGAAGCTTTCTTT.

This chain joins TRBV7-6 and TRBJ1-3; tentatively, D is TRBD1 (5 bases). The germline CDR1 and CDR2 sequences are SGHVS and FNYEAQ. The CDR3 spans 15 residues. The ends were cut back, 3 bases at V and 2 bases at J, with 11 bases in the middle. This chain's CDR3 is CASSLQGKTGNTIYF. CDR3 sequence (DNA): TGTGCCAGCAGCTTGCAGGGAAAGACTGGAAACACCATATATTTT.

This clone occurred once. This chain joins TRBV28 and TRBJ1-5, with no clear D. The ends were cut back, 5 bases at V and 0 bases at J, with 8 bases in the middle. Germline CDR1 is MDHEN and CDR2 is SYDVKM. CDR3 length equals 14 residues. This chain's CDR3 is CASSPYISNQPQHF. The CDR3 region has the DNA TGTGCCAGCAGTCCCTACATTAGCAATCAGCCCCAGCATTTT.

The chain uses TRBV29-1 and TRBJ2-3, with TRBD2 matching 11 bases. The germline gives CDR1 SQVTM, CDR2 ANQGSEA. V dropped 7 bases and J dropped 5; count of bases not matched to a gene: 8. There are 14 residues in the CDR3. The CDR3 reads CSAEIAGGGDTQYF. CDR3 coding DNA: TGCAGCGCCGAAATAGCGGGAGGGGGAGATACGCAGTATTTT.